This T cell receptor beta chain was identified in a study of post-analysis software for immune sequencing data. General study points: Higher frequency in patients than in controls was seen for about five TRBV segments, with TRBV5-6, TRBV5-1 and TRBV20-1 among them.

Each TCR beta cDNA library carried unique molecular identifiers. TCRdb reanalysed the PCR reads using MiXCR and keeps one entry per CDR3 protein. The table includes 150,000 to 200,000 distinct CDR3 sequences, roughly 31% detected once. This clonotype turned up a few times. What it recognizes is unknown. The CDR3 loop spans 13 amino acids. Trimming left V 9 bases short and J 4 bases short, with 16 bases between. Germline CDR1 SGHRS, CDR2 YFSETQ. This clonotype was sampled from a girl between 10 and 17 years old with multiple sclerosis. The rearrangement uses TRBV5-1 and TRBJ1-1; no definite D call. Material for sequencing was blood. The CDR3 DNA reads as TGCGCCACCCTGGACTCTCGTCGCACTGAAGCTTTCTTT. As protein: CATLDSRRTEAFF.